Listed here are 8 T cell receptor beta chains from one sample, sequenced in a study of T cell changes during pregnancy in multiple sclerosis. The data were produced by immunoSEQ multiplex PCR, yet TCRdb's version contains in-frame clones alone and is incomplete. Found here are about 60,000 clones, roughly 87% of them singletons; the top ten hold roughly 2.2%. The sequences come from peripheral blood, collected in the second trimester of pregnancy. The source is a female donor in good health, enrolled as a control in a pregnancy study.

The chain employs TRBV2 and TRBJ2-1; 8 positions agree with TRBD1. The germline CDR1 and CDR2 sequences are SNHLY and FYNNEI. The CDR3 length is 13 residues. The V segment lost 6 bases and the J segment 9 bases; nucleotides outside the gene matches: 7. CDR3 region: CASSGQGSVEQFF. The CDR3 coding sequence is TGTGCCAGCAGCGGACAGGGTTCGGTTGAGCAGTTCTTC.

The V and J genes are TRBV6-1 and TRBJ2-7; 8 bases agree with TRBD2. V gave up 10 bases and J gave up 1 base; unmatched junction bases: 12. CDR3 length: 15 amino acids. Germline CDR1 and CDR2: MNHNS and SASEGT. For the CDR3, the DNA is TGTGCCACCAAAGTCGCCGGGGGGGATTCCTACGAGCAGTACTTC. Translated: CATKVAGGDSYEQYF.

The CDR3 DNA sequence: TGTGCCAGCCGTGACTTTGGGGAGCAGTACTTC. Its translation is CASRDFGEQYF. V is TRBV11-2 and J is TRBJ2-7; D call uncertain. This CDR3 is 11 amino acids long. The germline CDR1 and CDR2 sequences are SGHAT and FQNNGV. Between the trimmed V and J ends, which lost 8 bases and 7 bases, there was a span of 12 bases.

This sequence joins TRBV19 and TRBJ1-1, with 7 nucleotides matching TRBD1. Germline values: CDR1 LNHDA, CDR2 SQIVND (reference sequence). This CDR3 is built from 15 residues. V lost 2 bases and J lost 6; bases outside the gene matches: 9. The chain's CDR3 is CASSILTGLRPEAFF. The CDR3 DNA sequence: TGTGCCAGTAGTATATTGACAGGGCTTCGCCCTGAAGCTTTCTTT.

The chain recombines TRBV9 with TRBJ2-1; D remains unclear. V was trimmed by 3 bases and J by 10 bases, leaving 5 bases between them. CDR3 length: 10 residues. Germline V gives CDR1 SGDLS, CDR2 YYNGEE. Written as DNA, the CDR3 is TGTGCCAGCAGCGCACGGGAGCAGTTCTTC. Translated: CASSAREQFF. Supplemented by reference TRBV9 and TRBJ2-1, the full variable domain reads DSGVTQTPKHLITATGQRVTLRCSPRSGDLSVYWYQQSLDQGLQFLIQYYNGEERAKGNILERFSAQQFPDLHSELNLSSLELGDSALYFCASSAREQFFGPGTRLTVL.

The chain carries TRBV30 and TRBJ1-1, with 7 bases that match TRBD1. CDR1 is GTSNPN and CDR2 is SVGIG in the germline V gene (reference sequence). V lost 3 bases to trimming and J lost 1 base; unmatched junction nucleotides: 2. CDR3 size: 13 residues. The CDR3 region is CAWRRQGNTEAFF. The CDR3 DNA reads as TGTGCCTGGAGAAGACAGGGGAACACTGAAGCTTTCTTT.

This clone was seen once. The gene calls are TRBV7-9 and TRBJ1-2; 8 bases align to TRBD1. This CDR3 comprises 16 residues. Unmatched junction bases numbered 14, after V lost 4 bases and J lost 7 bases. Per germline, CDR1 SEHNR and CDR2 FQNEAQ (reference sequence). In nucleotides, the CDR3 is TGTGCCAGCAGCTCGAGTATATCGGACAGGGAGGGTGGCTACACCTTC. It translates to CASSSSISDREGGYTF.

The rearrangement links TRBV6-4 to TRBJ1-5, with D hard to call. V was trimmed by 4 bases and J by 3 bases, leaving 7 bases between them. CDR3 length: 13 amino acids. Looked up from germline, CDR1 is MRHNA and CDR2 is SNTAGT. DNA of the CDR3: TGTGCCAGCAGTGCGAGGGACAATCAGCCCCAGCATTTT. This codes for CASSARDNQPQHF.